Sequencing of this TCR beta chain was carried out in a study of blood T cell repertoires in COVID-19. Profiled with immunoSEQ multiplex PCR; TCRdb holds only in-frame clones, not every one. The repertoire has about 90,000 clones, 77% of them found once; the top ten carry about 10%. Sequencing was carried out using peripheral blood. This sequence was found in a woman older than 75 with acute or convalescent COVID-19.

The CDR3 here is CASSPRTRGLASNEKLFF. The CDR3 DNA follows: TGTGCCAGCTCACCAAGAACCAGGGGGCTAGCGTCGAATGAAAAACTGTTTTTT. The rearrangement links TRBV18 to TRBJ1-4; 8 nucleotides agree with TRBD1. This CDR3 spans 18 amino acids. V lost 2 bases to trimming and J lost 5 bases; unmatched junction nucleotides: 13. Germline V gene lookup returns CDR1 KGHSH and CDR2 LQKENI.